The entry below gives a single T cell receptor beta chain sequence along with its context. The sample originates from a study of blood T cell repertoires in COVID-19. In the study overall: The study drew acute and convalescent COVID-19 samples from the United States, Italy and Spain. Sample material is recorded as cDNA or gDNA derived from T cells, B-cell-depleted T cells, or PBMCs.

This table comes from immunoSEQ multiplex PCR, and its TCRdb copy is limited to in-frame clones, with some not included. The sample carries fewer than 400,000 clones, 92% recorded once. Across about two dozen US areas, participants ranged in age from about 18 to 100 years. Self-reported history from a screening survey and questionnaire set each donor's cohort. This TCR was sampled from a woman aged 25 to 45 who had recovered from COVID-19. Source material: PBMCs or T cells enriched from blood (not recorded which).

The CDR3, as DNA: TGTGCCAGCAGCCCCGGGGGAGGGGCCCTCAATGAGCAGTTCTTC. It is translated as CASSPGGGALNEQFF. This sequence joins TRBV9 and TRBJ2-1; 7 bases are a match to TRBD2. Germline loops: CDR1 SGDLS, CDR2 YYNGEE. This CDR3 comprises 15 residues. Unmatched junction bases numbered 10, after V lost 4 bases and J lost 6 bases.